These 22 T cell receptor beta chains were sequenced from one sample in a study of blood T cell repertoires in COVID-19. Generated by immunoSEQ multiplex PCR, the TCRdb table keeps only in-frame clones and is missing some. The sample shows under 200,000 clones, around 80% of them seen only once. Sequencing was carried out using peripheral blood. These TCRs come from a man between 70 and 80 years old with active or convalescent COVID-19.

This chain joins TRBV29-1 and TRBJ1-1, with 9 bases that match TRBD1. The CDR3 has 12 amino acids. From germline, CDR1 is SQVTM and CDR2 ANQGSEA. V was clipped by 6 bases and J by 7 bases; unmatched bases: 6. CDR3 region: CSVTGQGDEAFF. The CDR3 nucleotides are TGCAGCGTAACGGGACAGGGTGATGAAGCTTTCTTT.

This clone has more than one count but fewer than ten. CDR3 residues: CASSSGTTGNTIYF. DNA for the CDR3: TGTGCCAGCAGCTCAGGGACAACTGGAAACACCATATATTTT. V usage is TRBV11-2 and J usage is TRBJ1-3; TRBD1 might be the D (6 bases). Between the trimmed V and J ends, which lost 4 bases and 2 bases, there was a span of 9 bases. This CDR3 comprises 14 residues. Germline V lookup: CDR1 SGHAT, CDR2 FQNNGV.

The chain combines TRBV27 with TRBJ1-2, with D maybe TRBD1 (5 bases). V shed 6 bases and J shed 3 bases, with 14 bases lying between them. The CDR3 sequence is 14 residues long. Germline loops: CDR1 MNHEY, CDR2 SMNVEV (reference sequence). CDR3 in DNA: TGTGCCAGCAGGGACACCGGGCCCTACTATGGCTACACCTTC. It yields the protein CASRDTGPYYGYTF.

The chain couples TRBV5-6 to TRBJ1-4; a weak D match, TRBD1 (5 bases). V was clipped by 0 bases and J by 6 bases, with 6 bases between them. This CDR3 is 13 amino acids long. Germline V lookup: CDR1 SGHDT, CDR2 YYEEEE. The CDR3 coding sequence is TGTGCCAGCAGCTTGGTACAGGATGAAAAACTGTTTTTT. Translating gives CASSLVQDEKLFF.

V and J are TRBV6-5 and TRBJ1-2; 9 bases align to TRBD1. The CDR3 covers 15 residues. Trimming at V came to 5 bases and at J to 1 base, leaving 5 bases not matched to a gene. The germline V gene encodes CDR1 MNHEY and CDR2 SVGAGI. The CDR3 DNA follows: TGTGCCAGCAGTAGACTGGGACAGGGTAACTATGGCTACACCTTC. Its translation: CASSRLGQGNYGYTF.

This clone occurred once. The chain has TRBV6-2 or TRBV6-3 and TRBJ1-2, with unresolved D. CDR3 size: 14 residues. The germline V gene has CDR1 MNHEY and CDR2 SVGEGT. V lost 5 bases and J lost 2, with 12 bases in between. CDR3: CASSPPVENYGYTF. As DNA, the CDR3 is TGTGCCAGCAGTCCACCGGTCGAAAACTATGGCTACACCTTC.

This chain joins TRBV6-6 and TRBJ2-2; 10 bases agree with TRBD1. J lost 0 bases, V lost 5 bases, and 9 bases had no gene match. This CDR3 is built from 18 residues. Germline CDR1 reads MNHNY; CDR2 reads SVGAGI (reference sequence). The CDR3 region is CASSQLGQGRSNTGELFF. In DNA, the CDR3 is TGTGCCAGCAGTCAGTTGGGACAGGGGCGTTCGAACACCGGGGAGCTGTTTTTT.

This clone has more than one count but fewer than ten. The chain is built from TRBV6-1 and TRBJ1-5, with D possibly TRBD1 on 5 matching bases. This CDR3 region has 15 residues. V was shortened by 0 bases and J by 4 bases, with 10 bases between the two germline ends. Germline V gene data show CDR1 as MNHNS and CDR2 as SASEGT. The CDR3 here is CASSEARTQNQPQHF. For the CDR3, the DNA is TGTGCCAGCAGTGAAGCGCGGACACAAAATCAGCCCCAGCATTTT.

The chain carries TRBV11-2 and TRBJ1-6; 7 bases fit TRBD1. The germline gives CDR1 SGHAT, CDR2 FQNNGV. The CDR3 has 18 residues. V shed 6 bases and J 7 bases; nucleotides not matched to a gene: 18. DNA of the CDR3: TGTGCCAGCAGATCACTTAGCCGCCGGGACAGTCCGAATTCACCCCTCCACTTT. It specifies CASRSLSRRDSPNSPLHF. Using reference TRBV11-2 and TRBJ1-6 for the parts outside the CDR3, the full variable domain is EAGVAQSPRYKIIEKRQSVAFWCNPISGHATLYWYQQILGQGPKLLIQFQNNGVVDDSQLPKDRFSAERLKGVDSTLKIQPAKLEDSAVYLCASRSLSRRDSPNSPLHFGNGTRLTVT.

V and J are TRBV19 and TRBJ2-7; 8 nucleotides match TRBD1. Germline V CDR1 and CDR2: LNHDA, SQIVND (reference sequence). The CDR3 sequence is 17 residues long. The ends lost 5 bases at V and 0 bases at J; junction bases unmatched: 12. CDR3 sequence reads: CASSVARGPFLSYEQYF. As DNA, the CDR3 is TGTGCCAGTAGTGTAGCCAGGGGGCCCTTCCTCTCCTACGAGCAGTACTTC.

The rearrangement uses TRBV6-6 and TRBJ1-1; D not certain. Between the trimmed V and J ends, which lost 2 bases and 1 base, there was a span of 14 bases. The CDR3 sequence is 16 residues long. Germline V CDR1 and CDR2: MNHNY, SVGAGI (reference sequence). In DNA form, the CDR3 reads TGTGCCAGCAGTTACCCCCCCTTGGGCGAGAACACTGAAGCTTTCTTT. This encodes CASSYPPLGENTEAFF.

This sequence joins TRBV7-2 and TRBJ2-1; possibly TRBD1 for D (6 bases). Germline lookup yields CDR1 SGHTA and CDR2 FQGNSA. The CDR3 runs 14 residues. Between the trimmed V and J ends, which lost 3 bases and 9 bases, there was a span of 15 bases. The chain's CDR3 is CASSFGNRVGEQFF. The DNA of the CDR3 is TGTGCCAGCAGCTTCGGGAACAGGGTCGGTGAGCAGTTCTTC.

This chain uses TRBV27 with TRBJ1-2; no clear D. Trimming took 5 bases from V and 3 from J, leaving 10 bases between them. This CDR3 comprises 13 residues. CDR1 MNHEY and CDR2 SMNVEV come from the germline V gene (reference sequence). DNA of the CDR3: TGTGCCAGCAGTCCTAGCGGACACTATGGCTACACCTTC. Translating it yields CASSPSGHYGYTF.

J is TRBJ1-1 and V is TRBV5-1, with 8 bases aligning to TRBD1. The germline V gene encodes CDR1 SGHRS and CDR2 YFSETQ. The ends lost 0 bases at V and 5 bases at J; junction bases unmatched: 6. The CDR3 totals 15 residues. The CDR3 here is CASSLDGQGGTEAFF. For the CDR3, the DNA is TGCGCCAGCAGCTTGGACGGACAGGGAGGGACTGAAGCTTTCTTT.

A single count supports this clone. V and J are TRBV3-1 (or the pseudogene TRBV3-2) and TRBJ2-3; TRBD1 is a possible D gene (5 bases). V dropped 8 bases and J dropped 0 bases, with 9 bases sitting between them. The CDR3 runs 13 residues. Germline CDR1 reads LGHDT; CDR2 reads YNNKEL (reference sequence). CDR3 loop: CASRQTSTDTQYF. CDR3 nucleotide sequence: TGTGCCAGCCGACAGACTAGCACAGATACGCAGTATTTT.

This clone was counted between two and nine times. This chain uses TRBV15 with TRBJ2-1, with 12 nucleotides matching TRBD2. The germline V gene encodes CDR1 LNHNV and CDR2 YYDKDF (reference sequence). The junction had 11 bases not matched to a gene; V was cut back by 4 bases and J by 13 bases. This CDR3 is 15 amino acids long. CDR3 nucleotides: TGTGCCACCAGCAACCTAGCGGGGGGGTTATCAAAACAGTTCTTC. Protein: CATSNLAGGLSKQFF.

V is TRBV6-6 and J is TRBJ2-2, with TRBD1 matching 12 bases. The ends lost 5 bases at V and 7 bases at J; junction bases unmatched: 14. The length of the CDR3 is 18 residues. CDR1 is MNHNY and CDR2 is SVGAGI in the germline V gene (reference sequence). Written as DNA, the CDR3 is TGTGCCAGCAGTCGATCTTCCGGGACAGGGGGCGCGGACGGGGAGCTGTTTTTT. It codes for CASSRSSGTGGADGELFF.

The CDR3 DNA sequence: TGCGCCAGCAGCCAATCCTTGGGACAGTTCTACGAGCAGTACTTC. Its protein is CASSQSLGQFYEQYF. This rearrangement joins TRBV4-1 to TRBJ2-7; 7 bases are shared with TRBD1. The CDR3 runs 15 residues. The germline V gene encodes CDR1 MGHRA and CDR2 YSYEKL. J was trimmed by 3 bases and V by 2 bases; bases with no gene match: 7.

The J gene is TRBJ1-5, the V gene TRBV6-5; D not certain. The V end was cut by 10 bases, the J end by 0 bases, with 13 bases between. There are 14 residues in the CDR3. CDR1 and CDR2 (germline): MNHEY, SVGAGI. CDR3 residues: CAIQDKNSNQPQHF. The CDR3 DNA reads TGTGCCATCCAAGACAAGAATAGCAATCAGCCCCAGCATTTT.

The rearrangement joins TRBV7-2 to TRBJ2-3; D unresolved. The germline V gene encodes CDR1 SGHTA and CDR2 FQGNSA. The CDR3 sequence is 13 residues long. The V and J ends lost 2 bases and 3 bases respectively, with 6 bases between them. The CDR3 region has the DNA TGTGCCAGCAGCTTATTACAGACAGATACGCAGTATTTT. Translation: CASSLLQTDTQYF.

This sequence joins TRBV7-8 and TRBJ2-5, with D uncertain. V gave up 5 bases and J gave up 7 bases, with 11 bases separating them. Germline V lookup: CDR1 SGHVS, CDR2 FQNEAQ. The CDR3 totals 12 residues. The CDR3 nucleotides read TGTGCCAGCAGCCTCATCCACGGGACCCAGTACTTC. Its protein product is CASSLIHGTQYF.

The chain has TRBV5-4 and TRBJ2-3, with D unresolved. V lost 4 bases to trimming and J lost 3 bases, with 24 bases between them. Germline loops: CDR1 SGHNT, CDR2 YYREEE (reference sequence). The CDR3 runs to 18 residues. The CDR3 is CASSPTPPRRTGTDTQYF. In nucleotides, the CDR3 is TGTGCCAGCAGCCCGACGCCCCCTAGGAGAACCGGGACAGATACGCAGTATTTT.